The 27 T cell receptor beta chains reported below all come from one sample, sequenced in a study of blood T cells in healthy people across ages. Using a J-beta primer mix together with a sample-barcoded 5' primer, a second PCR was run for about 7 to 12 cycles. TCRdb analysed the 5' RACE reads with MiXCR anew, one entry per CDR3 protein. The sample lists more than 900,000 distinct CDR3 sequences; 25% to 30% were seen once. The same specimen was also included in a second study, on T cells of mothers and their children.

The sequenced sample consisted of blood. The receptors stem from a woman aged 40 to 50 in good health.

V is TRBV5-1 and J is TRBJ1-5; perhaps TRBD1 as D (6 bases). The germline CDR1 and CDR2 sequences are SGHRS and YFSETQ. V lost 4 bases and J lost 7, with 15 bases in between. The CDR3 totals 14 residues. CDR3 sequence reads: CASSPGQSGQPQHF. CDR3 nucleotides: TGCGCCAGCAGCCCAGGACAGTCTGGCCAGCCCCAGCATTTT.

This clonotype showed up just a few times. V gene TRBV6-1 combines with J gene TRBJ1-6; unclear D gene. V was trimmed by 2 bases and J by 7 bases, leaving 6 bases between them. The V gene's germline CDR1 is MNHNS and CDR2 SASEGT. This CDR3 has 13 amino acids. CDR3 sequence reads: CASSELRNSPLHF. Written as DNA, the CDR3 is TGTGCCAGCAGTGAATTGAGGAATTCACCCCTCCACTTT.

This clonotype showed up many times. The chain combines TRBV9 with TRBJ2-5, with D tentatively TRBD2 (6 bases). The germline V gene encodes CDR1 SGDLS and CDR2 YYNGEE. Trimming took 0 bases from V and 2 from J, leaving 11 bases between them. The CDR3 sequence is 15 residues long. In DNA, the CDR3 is TGTGCCAGCAGCGTAGAGGCGGGGAGTCAAGAGACCCAGTACTTC. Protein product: CASSVEAGSQETQYF.

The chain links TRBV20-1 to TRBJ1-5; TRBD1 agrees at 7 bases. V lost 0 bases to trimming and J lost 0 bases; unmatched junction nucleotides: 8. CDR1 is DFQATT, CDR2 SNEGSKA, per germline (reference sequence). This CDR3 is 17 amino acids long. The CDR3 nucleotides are TGCAGTGCTAGAGACGCGACAGGGCAAAATAGCAATCAGCCCCAGCATTTT. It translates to CSARDATGQNSNQPQHF.

The CDR3 here is CASSLRQGEYYLPNSPLHF. CDR3 in DNA: TGCGCCAGCAGCCTTCGGCAGGGGGAATACTACTTGCCCAATTCACCCCTCCACTTT. The chain combines TRBV4-1 with TRBJ1-6; 7 bases map to TRBD1. This CDR3 is built from 19 residues. V trimming: 4 bases; J trimming: 7 bases; junction bases outside the gene matches: 19. CDR1 and CDR2 from the germline V gene are MGHRA and YSYEKL.

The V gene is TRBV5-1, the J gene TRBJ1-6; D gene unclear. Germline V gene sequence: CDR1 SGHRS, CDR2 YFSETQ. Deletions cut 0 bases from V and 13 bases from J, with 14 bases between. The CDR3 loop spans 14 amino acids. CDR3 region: CASSLEEGPWPLHF. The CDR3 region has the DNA TGCGCCAGCAGCTTGGAGGAGGGTCCCTGGCCCCTCCACTTT. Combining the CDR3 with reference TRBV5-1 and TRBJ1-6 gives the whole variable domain KAGVTQTPRYLIKTRGQQVTLSCSPISGHRSVSWYQQTPGQGLQFLFEYFSETQRNKGNFPGRFSGRQFSNSRSEMNVSTLELGDSALYLCASSLEEGPWPLHFGNGTRLTVT.

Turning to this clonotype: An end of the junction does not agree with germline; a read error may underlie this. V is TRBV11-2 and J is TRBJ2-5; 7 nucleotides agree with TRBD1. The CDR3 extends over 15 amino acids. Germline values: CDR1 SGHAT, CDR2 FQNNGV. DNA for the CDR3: TGTGCCAACAGCTCGTTCAGGGGGAAAAGGGAGACCCAGTACTTC. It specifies CANSSFRGKRETQYF.

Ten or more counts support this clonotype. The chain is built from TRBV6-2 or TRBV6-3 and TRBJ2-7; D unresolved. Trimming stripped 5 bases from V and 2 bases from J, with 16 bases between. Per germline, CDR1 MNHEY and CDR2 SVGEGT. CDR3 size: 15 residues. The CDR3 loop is CASSPVVPNTYEQYF. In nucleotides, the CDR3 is TGTGCCAGCAGTCCCGTGGTGCCAAATACCTACGAGCAGTACTTC.

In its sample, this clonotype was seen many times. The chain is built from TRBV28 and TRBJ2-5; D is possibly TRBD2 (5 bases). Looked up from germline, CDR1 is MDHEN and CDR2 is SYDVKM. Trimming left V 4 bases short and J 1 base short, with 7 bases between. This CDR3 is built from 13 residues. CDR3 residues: CASSSSGQETQYF. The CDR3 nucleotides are TGTGCCAGCAGTTCGAGCGGCCAAGAGACCCAGTACTTC. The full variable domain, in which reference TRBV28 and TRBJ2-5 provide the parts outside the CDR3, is DVKVTQSSRYLVKRTGEKVFLECVQDMDHENMFWYRQDPGLGLRLIYFSYDVKMKEKGDIPEGYSVSREKKERFSLILESASTNQTSMYLCASSSSGQETQYFGPGTRLLVL.

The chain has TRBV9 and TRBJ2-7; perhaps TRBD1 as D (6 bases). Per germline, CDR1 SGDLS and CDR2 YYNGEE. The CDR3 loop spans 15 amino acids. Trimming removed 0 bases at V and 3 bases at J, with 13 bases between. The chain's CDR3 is CASSVEPGHLYEQYF. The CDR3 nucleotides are TGTGCCAGCAGCGTAGAACCGGGACACCTCTACGAGCAGTACTTC.

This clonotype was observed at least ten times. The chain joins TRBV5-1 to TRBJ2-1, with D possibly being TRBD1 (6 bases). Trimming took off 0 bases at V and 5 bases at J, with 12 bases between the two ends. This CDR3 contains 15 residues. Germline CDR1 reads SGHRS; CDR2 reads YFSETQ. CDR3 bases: TGCGCCAGCAGCTTGGGGCAGGGGAGTCACAATGAGCAGTTCTTC. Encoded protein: CASSLGQGSHNEQFF.

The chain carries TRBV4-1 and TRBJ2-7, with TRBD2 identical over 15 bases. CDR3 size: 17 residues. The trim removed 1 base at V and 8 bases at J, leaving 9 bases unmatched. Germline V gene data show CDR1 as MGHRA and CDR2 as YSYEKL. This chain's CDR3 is CASSQATRGLAGGQQYF. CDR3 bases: TGCGCCAGCAGCCAAGCCACCAGGGGACTAGCGGGGGGCCAGCAGTACTTC.

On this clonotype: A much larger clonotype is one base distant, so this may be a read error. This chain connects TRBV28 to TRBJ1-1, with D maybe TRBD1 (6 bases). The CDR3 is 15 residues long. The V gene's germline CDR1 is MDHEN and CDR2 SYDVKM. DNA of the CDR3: TGTGCCAGCAGTCCAAGATATACAGGGTACACTGAAGCTTGCTTT. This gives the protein CASSPRYTGYTEACF.

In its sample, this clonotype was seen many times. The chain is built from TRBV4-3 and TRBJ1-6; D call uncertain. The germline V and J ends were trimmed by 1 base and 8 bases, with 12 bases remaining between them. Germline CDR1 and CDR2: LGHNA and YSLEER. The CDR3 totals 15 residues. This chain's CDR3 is CASSQGGPWDSPLHF. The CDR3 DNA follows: TGCGCCAGCAGCCAAGGAGGGCCGTGGGATTCACCCCTCCACTTT.

In DNA, the CDR3 is TGCGCCAGCAGCCAAATTCTGCTGGCGGGGGCTGGGGAGCAGTTCTTC. It translates to CASSQILLAGAGEQFF. The rearrangement uses TRBV4-1 and TRBJ2-1; weak D call: TRBD2 (7 bases). The CDR3 covers 16 residues. Trimming left V 2 bases short and J 10 bases short, with 21 bases between. CDR1 and CDR2 (germline): MGHRA, YSYEKL.

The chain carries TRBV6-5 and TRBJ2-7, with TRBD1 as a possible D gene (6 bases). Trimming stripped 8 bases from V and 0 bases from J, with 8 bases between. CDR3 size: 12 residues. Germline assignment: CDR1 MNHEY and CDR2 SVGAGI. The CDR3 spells CASQQGSYEQYF. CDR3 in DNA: TGTGCCAGCCAACAGGGCTCCTACGAGCAGTACTTC.

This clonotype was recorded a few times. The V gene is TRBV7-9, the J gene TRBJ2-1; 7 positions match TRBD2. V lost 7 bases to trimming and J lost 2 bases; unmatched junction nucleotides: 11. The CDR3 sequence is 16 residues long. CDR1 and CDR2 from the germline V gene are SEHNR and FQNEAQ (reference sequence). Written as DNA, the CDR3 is TGTGCCAGCACCCGAGTTCCTGCGGGGGCCTACAATGAGCAGTTCTTC. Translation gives CASTRVPAGAYNEQFF.

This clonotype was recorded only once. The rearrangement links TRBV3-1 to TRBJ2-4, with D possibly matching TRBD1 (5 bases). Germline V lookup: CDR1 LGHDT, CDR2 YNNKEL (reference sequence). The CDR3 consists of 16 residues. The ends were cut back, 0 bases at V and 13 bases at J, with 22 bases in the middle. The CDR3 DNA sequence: TGTGCCAGCAGCCAAGAAGGGCAGGGCTATTACAATGAGCAGTACTTC. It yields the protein CASSQEGQGYYNEQYF.

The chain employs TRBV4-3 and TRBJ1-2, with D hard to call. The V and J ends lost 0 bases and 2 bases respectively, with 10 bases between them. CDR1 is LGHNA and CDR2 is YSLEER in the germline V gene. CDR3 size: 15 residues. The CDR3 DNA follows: TGCGCCAGCAGCCAAGATAGGATGGCCAACTATGGCTACACCTTC. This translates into CASSQDRMANYGYTF.

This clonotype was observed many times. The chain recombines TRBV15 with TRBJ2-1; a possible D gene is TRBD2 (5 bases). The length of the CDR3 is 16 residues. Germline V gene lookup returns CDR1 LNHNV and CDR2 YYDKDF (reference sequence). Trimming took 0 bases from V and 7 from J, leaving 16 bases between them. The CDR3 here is CATSRELTGLGNEQFF. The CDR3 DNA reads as TGTGCCACCAGCAGAGAGTTGACGGGATTAGGGAATGAGCAGTTCTTC.

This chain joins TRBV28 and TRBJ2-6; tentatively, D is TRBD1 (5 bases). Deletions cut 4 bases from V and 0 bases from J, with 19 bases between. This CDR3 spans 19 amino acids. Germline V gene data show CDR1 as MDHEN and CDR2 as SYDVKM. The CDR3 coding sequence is TGTGCCAGCAGTTCCCGAGACAGAATACTGCTCTCTGGGGCCAACGTCCTGACTTTC. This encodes CASSSRDRILLSGANVLTF. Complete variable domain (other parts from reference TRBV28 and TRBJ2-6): DVKVTQSSRYLVKRTGEKVFLECVQDMDHENMFWYRQDPGLGLRLIYFSYDVKMKEKGDIPEGYSVSREKKERFSLILESASTNQTSMYLCASSSRDRILLSGANVLTFGAGSRLTVL.

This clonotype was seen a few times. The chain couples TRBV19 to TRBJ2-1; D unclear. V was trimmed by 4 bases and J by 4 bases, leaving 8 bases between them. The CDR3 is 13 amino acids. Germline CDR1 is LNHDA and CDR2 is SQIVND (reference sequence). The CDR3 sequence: CASSNWRYNEQFF. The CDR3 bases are TGTGCCAGTAGTAATTGGCGTTACAATGAGCAGTTCTTC.

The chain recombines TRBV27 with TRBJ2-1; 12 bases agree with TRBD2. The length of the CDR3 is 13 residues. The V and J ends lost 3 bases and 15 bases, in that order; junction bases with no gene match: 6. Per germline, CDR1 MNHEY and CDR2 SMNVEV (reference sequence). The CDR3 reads CASSFASGGVWFF. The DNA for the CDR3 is TGTGCCAGCAGTTTCGCTAGCGGGGGGGTCTGGTTCTTC.

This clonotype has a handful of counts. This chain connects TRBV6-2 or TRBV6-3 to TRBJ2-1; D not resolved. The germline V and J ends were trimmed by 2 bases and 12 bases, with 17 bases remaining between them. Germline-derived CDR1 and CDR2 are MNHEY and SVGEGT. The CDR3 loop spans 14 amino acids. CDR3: CASSYLKGLALQFF. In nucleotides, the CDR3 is TGTGCCAGCAGTTACCTTAAGGGTCTCGCGTTGCAGTTCTTC.

The CDR3 is CASSVGVGRSYNEQFF. In DNA form, the CDR3 reads TGTGCCAGCAGCGTAGGGGTAGGGAGGTCCTACAATGAGCAGTTCTTC. The genes are TRBV9 and TRBJ2-1, with D possibly matching TRBD2 (6 bases). CDR1 SGDLS and CDR2 YYNGEE come from the germline V gene. The CDR3 contains 16 residues. V gave up 0 bases and J gave up 1 base, with 11 bases separating them.

The CDR3 is CASSQDWTNAQPQHF. CDR3 in DNA: TGCGCCAGCAGCCAAGATTGGACAAATGCTCAGCCCCAGCATTTT. The chain employs TRBV4-3 and TRBJ1-5; a weak D match, TRBD1 (5 bases). V was pared by 0 bases and J by 6 bases, with 12 bases between. The CDR3 totals 15 residues. Germline V gene sequence: CDR1 LGHNA, CDR2 YSLEER.

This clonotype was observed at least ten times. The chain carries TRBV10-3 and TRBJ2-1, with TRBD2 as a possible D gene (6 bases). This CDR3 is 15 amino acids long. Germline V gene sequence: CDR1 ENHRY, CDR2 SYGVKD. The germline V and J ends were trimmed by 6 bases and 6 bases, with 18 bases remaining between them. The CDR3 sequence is CAISRGTRSSNEQFF. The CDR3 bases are TGTGCCATCAGCCGCGGGACTCGGTCTAGCAATGAGCAGTTCTTC.